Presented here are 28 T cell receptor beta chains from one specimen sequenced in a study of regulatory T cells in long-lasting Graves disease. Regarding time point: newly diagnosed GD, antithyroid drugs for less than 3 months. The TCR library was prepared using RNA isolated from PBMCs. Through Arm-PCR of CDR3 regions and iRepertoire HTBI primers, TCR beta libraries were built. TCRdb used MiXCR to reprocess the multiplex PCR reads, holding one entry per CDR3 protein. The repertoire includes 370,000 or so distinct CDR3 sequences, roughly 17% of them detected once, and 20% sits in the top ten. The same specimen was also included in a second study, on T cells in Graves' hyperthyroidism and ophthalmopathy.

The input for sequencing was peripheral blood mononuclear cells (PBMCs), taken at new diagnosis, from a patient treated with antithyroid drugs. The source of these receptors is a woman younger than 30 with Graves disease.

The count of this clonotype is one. This chain's CDR3 is CSAPGLAGAPGSDTQYF. DNA of the CDR3: TGCAGTGCTCCGGGACTAGCGGGAGCGCCAGGGTCAGATACGCAGTATTTT. This rearrangement joins TRBV20-1 to TRBJ2-3, with 14 bases identical to TRBD2. The length of the CDR3 is 17 residues. Germline-derived CDR1 and CDR2 are DFQATT and SNEGSKA (reference sequence). V was pared by 5 bases and J by 4 bases, with 11 bases of the junction left unmatched.

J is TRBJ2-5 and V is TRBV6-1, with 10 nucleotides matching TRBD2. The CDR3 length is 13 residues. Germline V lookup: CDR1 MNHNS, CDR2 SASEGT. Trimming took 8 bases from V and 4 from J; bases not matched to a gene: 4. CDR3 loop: CASGAGGPETQYF. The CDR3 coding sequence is TGTGCCAGCGGAGCGGGGGGGCCAGAGACCCAGTACTTC.

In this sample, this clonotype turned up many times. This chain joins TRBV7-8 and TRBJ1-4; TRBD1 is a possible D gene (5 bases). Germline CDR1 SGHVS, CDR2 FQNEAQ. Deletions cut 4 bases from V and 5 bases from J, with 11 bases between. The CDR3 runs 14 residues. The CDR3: CASSSPKGNEKLFF. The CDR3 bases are TGTGCCAGCAGCTCGCCTAAGGGGAATGAAAAACTGTTTTTT.

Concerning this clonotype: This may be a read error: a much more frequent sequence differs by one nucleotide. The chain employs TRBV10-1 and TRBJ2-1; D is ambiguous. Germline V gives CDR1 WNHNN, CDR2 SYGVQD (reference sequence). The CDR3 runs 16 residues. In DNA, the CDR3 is TGCGCCAGCAGTGATCCGACGGCCCCCGGGCACAATGAGCAGCTCTTC. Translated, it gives CASSDPTAPGHNEQLF.

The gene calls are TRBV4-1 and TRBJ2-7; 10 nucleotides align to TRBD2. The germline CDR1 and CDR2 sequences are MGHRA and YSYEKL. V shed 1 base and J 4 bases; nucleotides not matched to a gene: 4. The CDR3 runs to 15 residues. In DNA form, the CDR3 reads TGCGCCAGCAGCCAAGTCGGACTAGCGGCGTACGAGCAGTACTTC. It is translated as CASSQVGLAAYEQYF.

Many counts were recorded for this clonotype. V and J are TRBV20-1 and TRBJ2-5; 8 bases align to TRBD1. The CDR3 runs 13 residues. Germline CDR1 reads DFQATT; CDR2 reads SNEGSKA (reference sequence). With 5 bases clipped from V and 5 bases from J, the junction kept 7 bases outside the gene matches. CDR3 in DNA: TGCAGTGCTTATGACAGGGGAACCGAGACCCAGTACTTC. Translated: CSAYDRGTETQYF.

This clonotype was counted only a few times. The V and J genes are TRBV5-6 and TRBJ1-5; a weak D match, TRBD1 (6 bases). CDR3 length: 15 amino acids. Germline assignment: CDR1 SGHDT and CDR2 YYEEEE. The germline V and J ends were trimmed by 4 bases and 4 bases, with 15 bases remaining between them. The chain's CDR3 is CASSQSGTQNQPQHF. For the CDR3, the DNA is TGTGCCAGCAGCCAATCAGGGACACAAAATCAGCCCCAGCATTTT.

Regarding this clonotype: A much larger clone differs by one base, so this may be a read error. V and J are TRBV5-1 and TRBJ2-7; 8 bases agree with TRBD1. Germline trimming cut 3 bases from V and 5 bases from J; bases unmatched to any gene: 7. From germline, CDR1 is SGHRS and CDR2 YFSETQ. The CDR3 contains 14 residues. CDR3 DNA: TGCGCCAGCAGCTGGAGGACAGGGCCTGACGAGCAGTACTTC. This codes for CASSWRTGPDEQYF.

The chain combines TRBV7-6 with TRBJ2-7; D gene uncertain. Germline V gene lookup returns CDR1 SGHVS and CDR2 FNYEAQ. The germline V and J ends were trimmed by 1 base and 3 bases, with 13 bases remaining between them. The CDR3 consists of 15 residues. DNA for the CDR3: TGTGCCAGCAGCTTAGAACCCGATTCCCTCTACGAGCAGTACTTC. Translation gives CASSLEPDSLYEQYF.

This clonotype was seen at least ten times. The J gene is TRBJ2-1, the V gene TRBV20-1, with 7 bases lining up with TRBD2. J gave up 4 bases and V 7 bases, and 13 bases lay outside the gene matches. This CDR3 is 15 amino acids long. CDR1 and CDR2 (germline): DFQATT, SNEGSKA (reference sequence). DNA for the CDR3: TGCAGTGTTAGGGTAGCGGGTGGCCTGTACAATGAGCAGTTCTTC. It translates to CSVRVAGGLYNEQFF.

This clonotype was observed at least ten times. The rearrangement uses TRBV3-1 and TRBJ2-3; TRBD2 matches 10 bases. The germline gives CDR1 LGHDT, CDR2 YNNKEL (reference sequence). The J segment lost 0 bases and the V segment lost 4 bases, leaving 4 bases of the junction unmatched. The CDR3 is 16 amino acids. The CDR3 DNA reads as TGTGCCAGCAGCCGCGGGACTAGCGTTAGCACAGATACGCAGTATTTT. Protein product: CASSRGTSVSTDTQYF.

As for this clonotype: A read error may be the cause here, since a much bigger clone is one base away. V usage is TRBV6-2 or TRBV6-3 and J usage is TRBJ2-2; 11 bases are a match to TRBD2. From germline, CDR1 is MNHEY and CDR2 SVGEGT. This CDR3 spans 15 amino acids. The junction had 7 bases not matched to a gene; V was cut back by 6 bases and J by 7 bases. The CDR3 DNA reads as TGTGCCAGCAGCCTACTAGCGGGAGACCTCGGGGAGCTGTTTTTT. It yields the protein CASSLLAGDLGELFF.

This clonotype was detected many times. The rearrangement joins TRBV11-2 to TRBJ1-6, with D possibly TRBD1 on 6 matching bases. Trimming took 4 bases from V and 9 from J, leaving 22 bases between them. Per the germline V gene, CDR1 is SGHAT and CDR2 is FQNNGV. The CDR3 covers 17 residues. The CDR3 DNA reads TGTGCCAGCAGCTCAATTAGATCGGGCGGCAGGGGTTCACCCCTCCACTTT. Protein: CASSSIRSGGRGSPLHF.

CDR3 protein: CASKSGSNQPQHF. CDR3 sequence (DNA): TGCGCCAGCAAGTCAGGCAGCAATCAGCCCCAGCATTTT. The J gene is TRBJ1-5, the V gene TRBV10-2; D not resolved. This CDR3 is built from 13 residues. The germline V gene encodes CDR1 WSHSY and CDR2 SAAADI. The V end lost 7 bases, the J end lost 1 base, and 8 bases lay between the germline ends.

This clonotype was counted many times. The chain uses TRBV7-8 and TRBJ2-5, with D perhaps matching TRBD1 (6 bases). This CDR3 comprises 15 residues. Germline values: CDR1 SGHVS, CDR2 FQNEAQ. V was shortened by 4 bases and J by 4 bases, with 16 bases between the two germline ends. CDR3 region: CASSSYPQGPETQYF. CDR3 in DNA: TGTGCCAGCAGCTCCTACCCACAGGGTCCAGAGACCCAGTACTTC.

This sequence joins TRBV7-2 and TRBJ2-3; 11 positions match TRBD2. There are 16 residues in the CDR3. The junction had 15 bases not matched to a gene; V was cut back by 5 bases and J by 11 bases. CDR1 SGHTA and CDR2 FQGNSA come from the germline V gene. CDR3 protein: CASSLGLSGGGKGQYF. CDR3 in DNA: TGTGCCAGCAGCCTAGGCCTTAGCGGGGGGGGTAAGGGGCAGTATTTT.

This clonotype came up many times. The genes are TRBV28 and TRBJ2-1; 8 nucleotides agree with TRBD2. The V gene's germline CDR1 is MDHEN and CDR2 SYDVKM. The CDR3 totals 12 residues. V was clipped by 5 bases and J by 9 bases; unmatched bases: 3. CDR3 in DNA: TGTGCCAGCAGTCCGGGGGGGGCTGAGCAGTTCTTC. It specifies CASSPGGAEQFF.

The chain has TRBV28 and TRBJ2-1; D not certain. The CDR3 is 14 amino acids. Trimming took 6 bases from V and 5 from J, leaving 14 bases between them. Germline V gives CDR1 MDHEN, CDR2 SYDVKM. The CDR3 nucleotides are TGTGCCAGCAGCCGCCGGCCCGCGGACAATGAGCAGTTCTTC. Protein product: CASSRRPADNEQFF.

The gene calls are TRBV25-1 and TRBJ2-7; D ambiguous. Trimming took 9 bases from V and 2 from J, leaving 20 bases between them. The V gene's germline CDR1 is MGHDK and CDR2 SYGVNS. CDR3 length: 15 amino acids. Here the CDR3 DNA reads TGTGCCAGTATTCCCACAACCAAGATGACCTACGAGCAGTACTTC. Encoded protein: CASIPTTKMTYEQYF.

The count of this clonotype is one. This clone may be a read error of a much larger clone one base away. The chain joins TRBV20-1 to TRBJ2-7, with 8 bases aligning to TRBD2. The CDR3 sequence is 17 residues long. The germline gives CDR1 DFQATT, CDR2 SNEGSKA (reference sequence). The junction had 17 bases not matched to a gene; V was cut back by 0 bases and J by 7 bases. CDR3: CSARDLPSGSSYNEQYF. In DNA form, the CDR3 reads TGCAGTGCTAGAGATCTCCCGAGCGGGAGCTCCTACAATGAGCAGTACTTC.

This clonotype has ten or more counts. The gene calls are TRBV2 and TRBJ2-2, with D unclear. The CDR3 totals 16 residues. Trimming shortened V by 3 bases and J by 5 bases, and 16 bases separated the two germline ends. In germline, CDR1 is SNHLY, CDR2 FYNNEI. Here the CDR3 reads CASSEDQILVTGELFF. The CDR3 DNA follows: TGTGCCAGCAGTGAGGACCAGATTTTAGTGACCGGGGAGCTGTTTTTT. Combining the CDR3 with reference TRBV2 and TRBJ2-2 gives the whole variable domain EPEVTQTPSHQVTQMGQEVILRCVPISNHLYFYWYRQILGQKVEFLVSFYNNEISEKSEIFDDQFSVERPDGSNFTLKIRSTKLEDSAMYFCASSEDQILVTGELFFGEGSRLTVL.

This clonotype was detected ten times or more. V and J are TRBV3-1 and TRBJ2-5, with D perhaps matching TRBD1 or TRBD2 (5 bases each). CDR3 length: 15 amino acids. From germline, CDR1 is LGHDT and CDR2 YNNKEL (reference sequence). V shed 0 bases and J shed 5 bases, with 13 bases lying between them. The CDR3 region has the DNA TGTGCCAGCAGCCAAGATACGGGGCAAAGTGAGACCCAGTACTTC. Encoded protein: CASSQDTGQSETQYF.

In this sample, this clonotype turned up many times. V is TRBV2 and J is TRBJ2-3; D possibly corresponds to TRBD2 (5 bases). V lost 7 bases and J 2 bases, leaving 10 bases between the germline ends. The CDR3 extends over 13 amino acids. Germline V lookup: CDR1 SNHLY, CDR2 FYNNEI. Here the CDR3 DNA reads TGTGCCAGCATACGGGGTTACACAGATACGCAGTATTTT. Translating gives CASIRGYTDTQYF.

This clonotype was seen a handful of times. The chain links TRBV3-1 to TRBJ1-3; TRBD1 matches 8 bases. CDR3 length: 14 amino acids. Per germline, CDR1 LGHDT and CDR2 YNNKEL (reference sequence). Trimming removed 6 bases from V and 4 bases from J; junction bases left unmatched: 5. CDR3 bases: TGTGCCAGCAGTTACAGGGGGGACGGAAACACCATATATTTT. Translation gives CASSYRGDGNTIYF.

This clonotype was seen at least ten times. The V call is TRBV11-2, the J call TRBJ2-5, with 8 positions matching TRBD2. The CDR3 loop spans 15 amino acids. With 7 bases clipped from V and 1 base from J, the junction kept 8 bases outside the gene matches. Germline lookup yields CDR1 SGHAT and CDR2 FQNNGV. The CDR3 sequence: CASNVGTSGQETQYF. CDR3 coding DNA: TGTGCCAGCAACGTGGGAACTAGCGGCCAAGAGACCCAGTACTTC.

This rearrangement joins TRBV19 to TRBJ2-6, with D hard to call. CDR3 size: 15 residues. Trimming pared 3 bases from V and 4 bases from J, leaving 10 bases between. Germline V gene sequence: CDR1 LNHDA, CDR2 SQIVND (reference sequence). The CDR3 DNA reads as TGTGCCAGTAGTATTGCTGGGCCCGGGGCCAACGTCCTGACTTTC. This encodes CASSIAGPGANVLTF.

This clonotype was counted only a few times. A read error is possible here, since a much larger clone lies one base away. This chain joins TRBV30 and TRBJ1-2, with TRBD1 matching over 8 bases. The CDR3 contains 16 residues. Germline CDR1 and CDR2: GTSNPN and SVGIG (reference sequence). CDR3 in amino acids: CAWRSPGQGSGYGCTF. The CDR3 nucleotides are TGTGCCTGGAGGTCACCTGGACAGGGTTCGGGCTATGGCTGCACCTTC.

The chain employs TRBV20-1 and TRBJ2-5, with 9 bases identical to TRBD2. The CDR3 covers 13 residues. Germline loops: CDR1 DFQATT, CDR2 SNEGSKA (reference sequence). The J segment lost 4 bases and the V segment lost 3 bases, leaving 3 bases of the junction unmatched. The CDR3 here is CSASSGGGETQYF. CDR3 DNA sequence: TGCAGTGCTAGTAGCGGGGGAGGAGAGACCCAGTACTTC.